This T cell receptor (beta chain) was documented in a study of blood T cell repertoires in COVID-19 (dated by TCRdb to 2018 to 2020). About the study as a whole: Samples from collaborators originated in the United States, Italy and Spain and spanned both the acute and convalescent phases of COVID-19. Nearly every sample came with metadata listing a de-identified subject ID, COVID-19 status, age in years and sex. The repertoires were released in a freely available public database intended as a resource for research on the immune response to SARS-CoV-2. The samples were drawn from two sources: the first 160 participants of the ongoing ImmuneRACE study, and approximately 1,300 subjects contributed by 6 global collaborators. Where HLA class I and class II types were available, the types were taken from metadata supplied by the sample provider, not from assay-based typing. The prospective study material was composed of cDNA or gDNA derived from T cells, B-cell-depleted T cells, or PBMCs. Deeply sampled blood TCRbeta repertoires from subjects exposed to, actively infected with, or recovered from COVID-19 were included in the dataset.

Including the terminal cysteine and phenylalanine, the CDR3 comprises 15 residues. Only CDR3 DNA is held: 45 bases, read in frame from base 1. The V and J ends are trimmed by 1 base and 5 bases, leaving 9 bases between them. The germline V gene (reference sequence) specifies MNHEY as CDR1 and SMNVEV as CDR2. Overall study results and their limits: Clinical and demographic metadata were provided uncurated, with the amount varying by source and participant.

With regard to this clone: The antigen it binds to is not known. Base qualities are not provided; no much larger clone lies one nucleotide away.

The immunoSEQ Assay, a bias-controlled multiplex PCR, was used to amplify TCRbeta CDR3 regions from genomic DNA. On the authors' methods: Within the assay, amplification of reference gene primers was used to estimate how many nucleated cells each sample contained. To quantify the absolute abundance of each unique TCRbeta CDR3 rearrangement, sequence reads were collapsed and filtered. Productive Simpson clonality was computed per sample as the square root of Simpson's diversity index over productive rearrangements. Sourced from immuneACCESS, this table was stored by TCRdb with only in-frame sequences that have V and J called. A share of the clones is absent; for the studies checked, an unresolved V gene accounts for under half, and the remainder has no known explanation. That table furnishes V, J and clone size, whereas the DNA furnished D and trimming. Here the sample has just over 300,000 clones; 86% occur a single time. The ten largest clones capture roughly 4% of the sample.

In the prospective study, participants were roughly 18 to 95 years old, resided in about two dozen geographic areas of the United States, and were enrolled through a virtual design. In the prospective study, cohorts were assigned on the basis of participant-reported clinical history obtained from a screening survey and a study questionnaire. Recovered participants in ImmuneRACE Cohort 3 were defined as having two consecutive negative NP/OP PCR tests, clearance from a healthcare professional, or resolution of symptoms. In the prospective study, mobile phlebotomists collected whole blood, serum and a nasopharyngeal or oropharyngeal swab from each participant. Additional blood draws and questionnaires over a 2-month period could optionally be provided by prospective study participants. Before DNA extraction, blood samples from the prospective study were shipped at room temperature or frozen.

The sequenced material came from PBMCs or T cells enriched from blood (not recorded which). The sequence is built from TRBV27 and TRBJ1-6; there is no confident call for the D gene. This sequence was found in a man aged 30 to 45 who had recovered from COVID-19. The base sequence is TGTGCCAGCAGTTTATACCGGGGAGATAATTCACCCCTCCACTTT. It specifies CASSLYRGDNSPLHF.